The entry below gives a single T cell receptor beta chain sequence along with its context. The data belong to a study of blood T cell repertoires in COVID-19. Study as a whole: COVID-19 samples collected from the United States, Italy and Spain covered acute and convalescent phases.

The CDR3 length is 15 residues. J lost 2 bases, V lost 3 bases, and 7 bases had no gene match. Germline V gene lookup returns CDR1 SGDLS and CDR2 YYNGEE. Profiling relied on immunoSEQ multiplex PCR, and the TCRdb table lists in-frame clones only, not all of them. The sample yields about 120,000 clones, approximately 88% seen once. Specimen: peripheral blood. The V call is TRBV9, the J call TRBJ2-5; 7 nucleotides agree with TRBD1. The sequence was collected from a woman in her 70s with acute or convalescent COVID-19. The CDR3 nucleotides are TGTGCCAGCAGCGACGGACCGGGACAGCAAGAGACCCAGTACTTC. This gives the protein CASSDGPGQQETQYF. The full variable domain, its missing parts supplied by reference TRBV9 and TRBJ2-5, is DSGVTQTPKHLITATGQRVTLRCSPRSGDLSVYWYQQSLDQGLQFLIQYYNGEERAKGNILERFSAQQFPDLHSELNLSSLELGDSALYFCASSDGPGQQETQYFGPGTRLLVL.